These 9 T cell receptor beta chains originate from one sample sequenced in a study of PD-L1 blockade in urothelial cancer. Some clones are missing from TCRdb's copy, which holds only in-frame ones; the method was immunoSEQ multiplex PCR. The table includes 35,000 or so clones, roughly 38% detected once. The source was tumor tissue, collected before atezolizumab (anti-PD-L1) treatment. Receptors were obtained from a man aged 60 to 75 with urothelial cancer.

This clone turned up a few times. V is TRBV1 and J is TRBJ2-7; the table gives TRBD2 as D, unverified against the DNA. TRBV1 is recorded as a pseudogene. This CDR3 has 15 amino acids. The CDR3 sequence is CASSQDPSGNDEQYF. The CDR3 nucleotides are TGCGCCAGCAGCCAAGATCCTAGCGGGAACGACGAGCAGTACTTC.

V and J are TRBV19 and TRBJ2-2; no definite D call. CDR1 is LNHDA, CDR2 SQIVND, per germline (reference sequence). The CDR3 length is 12 residues. Trimming took 6 bases from V and 1 from J, leaving 3 bases between them. This CDR3 is CASRQNTGELFF. CDR3 sequence (DNA): TGTGCCAGTAGACAGAACACCGGGGAGCTGTTTTTT.

This clone occurred a few times. The chain joins TRBV9 to TRBJ2-1, with D perhaps TRBD2 (5 bases). Germline CDR1 reads SGDLS; CDR2 reads YYNGEE. V dropped 6 bases and J dropped 4 bases, with 17 bases sitting between them. The CDR3 sequence is 15 residues long. The CDR3 DNA reads TGTGCCAGCAACCCAAGCGGAGACCCTTACAATGAGCAGTTCTTC. It yields the protein CASNPSGDPYNEQFF. The full variable domain, with the rest looked up from reference TRBV9 and TRBJ2-1, is DSGVTQTPKHLITATGQRVTLRCSPRSGDLSVYWYQQSLDQGLQFLIQYYNGEERAKGNILERFSAQQFPDLHSELNLSSLELGDSALYFCASNPSGDPYNEQFFGPGTRLTVL.

This clone was observed a few times. The CDR3 spells CAWGQGGNQPQHF. CDR3 nucleotide sequence: TGTGCCTGGGGACAGGGAGGCAATCAGCCCCAGCATTTT. The V call is TRBV30, the J call TRBJ1-5, with 8 positions matching TRBD1. The CDR3 covers 13 residues. Per the germline V gene, CDR1 is GTSNPN and CDR2 is SVGIG (reference sequence). Unmatched junction bases numbered 2, after V lost 5 bases and J lost 2 bases.

The V call is TRBV25-1, the J call TRBJ2-7, with TRBD2 matching 10 bases. Germline V gives CDR1 MGHDK, CDR2 SYGVNS. This CDR3 comprises 14 residues. Losses at the gene ends were 8 bases for V and 7 bases for J; bases not matched to a gene: 11. This CDR3 reads CASHGGLAGEEQYF. In nucleotides, the CDR3 is TGTGCCAGCCATGGTGGGCTAGCGGGAGAAGAGCAGTACTTC.

The V and J genes are TRBV18 and TRBJ1-1; D uncertain. Germline CDR1 reads KGHSH; CDR2 reads LQKENI. Trimming took off 5 bases at V and 10 bases at J, with 14 bases between the two ends. CDR3 length: 12 residues. CDR3 protein: CASSYNEAGAFF. In nucleotides, the CDR3 is TGTGCCAGCTCATACAACGAGGCCGGAGCTTTCTTT.

The V gene is TRBV7-6, the J gene TRBJ1-3, with a weak D call TRBD1 (5 bases). This CDR3 contains 16 residues. Germline-derived CDR1 and CDR2 are SGHVS and FNYEAQ. The V end lost 3 bases, the J end lost 2 bases, and 14 bases lay between the germline ends. The CDR3 region has the DNA TGTGCCAGCAGCTTCCCACCCGTGACAGCTGGAAACACCATATATTTT. Encoded protein: CASSFPPVTAGNTIYF.

The V call is TRBV30, the J call TRBJ1-5; D gene uncertain. The V end was cut by 5 bases, the J end by 0 bases, with 17 bases between. CDR3 length: 16 residues. CDR1 is GTSNPN, CDR2 SVGIG, per germline (reference sequence). The CDR3 DNA reads TGTGCCTGGTCGGACGGATCCTTTTATAGCAATCAGCCCCAGCATTTT. It yields the protein CAWSDGSFYSNQPQHF.

The chain uses TRBV5-1 and TRBJ2-1; D is tentatively TRBD1 or TRBD2 (5 bases each). This CDR3 has 15 residues. Germline lookup yields CDR1 SGHRS and CDR2 YFSETQ. Between the trimmed V and J ends, which lost 4 bases and 7 bases, there was a span of 18 bases. The CDR3 coding sequence is TGCGCCAGCAGCCCAGTGGGACCTAAAGGGAATGAGCAGTTCTTC. This gives the protein CASSPVGPKGNEQFF. Filled out from reference TRBV5-1 and TRBJ2-1, the complete variable domain reads KAGVTQTPRYLIKTRGQQVTLSCSPISGHRSVSWYQQTPGQGLQFLFEYFSETQRNKGNFPGRFSGRQFSNSRSEMNVSTLELGDSALYLCASSPVGPKGNEQFFGPGTRLTVL.